The rows below give T cell receptor beta chains drawn from one sample of a study of T cell changes during pregnancy in multiple sclerosis. Method: immunoSEQ multiplex PCR; TCRdb's copy keeps in-frame clones and lacks some. The table lists some 66,000 clones, over 75% of them singletons. The sequences come from CD8+ T cells from peripheral blood mononuclear cells, collected before pregnancy. These receptors originate from a female donor with multiple sclerosis, enrolled in a pregnancy study. Both conserved end residues are part of each CDR3. A D gene is named only where the DNA matches it firmly. Only part of the rows carry a size: once, few, many, or a class if the clone is expanded.

size,J,D,V,CDR3,DNA
-,TRBJ1-4,-,TRBV5-6,CASSPREKGFNEKLFF,TGTGCCAGCAGCCCCAGGGAAAAGGGTTTTAATGAAAAACTGTTTTTT
-,TRBJ1-2,-,TRBV6-1,CASSDPDGNNYGYTF,TGTGCCAGCAGTGACCCGGACGGGAATAACTATGGCTACACCTTC
once,TRBJ1-6,-,TRBV7-9,CASSSDRDNSPLHF,TGTGCCAGCAGCTCGGACAGAGATAATTCACCCCTCCACTTT
-,TRBJ1-1,-,TRBV5-1,CASSLVEVGTEAFF,TGCGCCAGCAGCTTGGTAGAGGTCGGCACTGAAGCTTTCTTT
-,TRBJ1-1,-,TRBV6-5,CATSVGGDTEAFF,TGTGCCACCTCGGTTGGGGGGGACACTGAAGCTTTCTTT
-,TRBJ1-6,-,TRBV7-9,CASSLRTETFTSYNSPLHF,TGTGCCAGCAGCTTACGGACAGAGACTTTCACCTCCTATAATTCACCCCTCCACTTT
-,TRBJ2-1,-,TRBV29-1,CSVEDVNNEQFF,TGCAGCGTTGAAGATGTTAACAATGAGCAGTTCTTC
-,TRBJ2-3,TRBD1,TRBV6-5,CASRSQGIRTDTQYF,TGTGCCAGCAGGTCACAGGGGATAAGGACAGATACGCAGTATTTT
-,TRBJ2-7,-,TRBV2,CASSDYSSYEQYF,TGTGCCAGCAGTGATTACAGTTCCTACGAGCAGTACTTC
-,TRBJ1-1,-,TRBV9,CASSATVNTEAFF,TGTGCCAGCAGCGCGACAGTGAACACTGAAGCTTTCTTT
-,TRBJ1-1,-,TRBV7-6,CASSLVGQNTEAFF,TGTGCCAGCAGCTTAGTGGGACAAAACACTGAAGCTTTCTTT
-,TRBJ2-7,-,TRBV4-1,CASSQGGETYEQYF,TGCGCCAGCAGCCAAGGGGGGGAGACCTACGAGCAGTACTTC
-,TRBJ1-6,-,TRBV11-2,CASNKGSVDSPLHF,TGTGCCAGCAACAAGGGGTCTGTTGATTCACCCCTCCACTTT
-,TRBJ2-5,-,TRBV13,CASSLGAIETQYF,TGTGCCAGCAGCTTAGGCGCTATAGAGACCCAGTACTTC
-,TRBJ2-7,-,TRBV11-2,CASSLSGYEQYF,TGTGCCAGCAGCTTGTCGGGCTACGAGCAGTACTTC
-,TRBJ1-1,-,TRBV27,CASSLGGSEAFF,TGTGCCAGCAGTTTGGGGGGGAGTGAAGCTTTCTTT
-,TRBJ1-1,-,TRBV4-1,CASSQDDSLAAEAFF,TGCGCCAGCAGCCAAGATGACAGCTTGGCGGCTGAAGCTTTCTTT
-,TRBJ2-3,-,TRBV6-6,CASSYEVSTDTQYF,TGTGCCAGCAGTTACGAGGTCAGCACAGATACGCAGTATTTT
-,TRBJ2-1,-,TRBV13,CASSLRFVRDGSSYNEQFF,TGTGCCAGCAGCTTGAGGTTTGTACGGGATGGCAGCTCCTACAATGAGCAGTTCTTC
-,TRBJ2-7,TRBD1,TRBV29-1,CSVAGTATYEQYF,TGCAGCGTTGCCGGGACAGCTACCTACGAGCAGTACTTC
-,TRBJ2-3,TRBD2,TRBV6-5,CASNPRGSSTDTQYF,TGTGCCAGCAACCCGCGGGGGAGTAGCACAGATACGCAGTATTTT
-,TRBJ2-5,-,TRBV15,CATSTYRQVDPETQYF,TGTGCCACCAGCACATACCGGCAGGTGGATCCAGAGACCCAGTACTTC
-,TRBJ2-1,-,TRBV13,CASSLAGGRSYNEQFF,TGTGCCAGCAGCTTAGCGGGGGGCCGGTCCTACAATGAGCAGTTCTTC